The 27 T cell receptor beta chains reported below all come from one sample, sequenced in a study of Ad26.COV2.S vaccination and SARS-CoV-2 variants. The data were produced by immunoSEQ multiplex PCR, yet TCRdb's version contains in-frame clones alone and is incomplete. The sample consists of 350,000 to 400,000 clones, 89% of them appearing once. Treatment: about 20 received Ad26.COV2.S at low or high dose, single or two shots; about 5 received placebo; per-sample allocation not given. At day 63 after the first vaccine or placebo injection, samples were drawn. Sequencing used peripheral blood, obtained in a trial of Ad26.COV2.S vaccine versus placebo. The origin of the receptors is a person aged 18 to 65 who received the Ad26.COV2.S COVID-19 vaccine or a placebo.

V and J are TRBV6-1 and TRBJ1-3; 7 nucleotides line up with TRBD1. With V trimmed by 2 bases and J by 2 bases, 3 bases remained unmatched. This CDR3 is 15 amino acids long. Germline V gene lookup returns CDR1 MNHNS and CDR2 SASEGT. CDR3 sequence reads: CASSESGQPGNTIYF. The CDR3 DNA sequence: TGTGCCAGCAGTGAATCGGGACAGCCTGGAAACACCATATATTTT.

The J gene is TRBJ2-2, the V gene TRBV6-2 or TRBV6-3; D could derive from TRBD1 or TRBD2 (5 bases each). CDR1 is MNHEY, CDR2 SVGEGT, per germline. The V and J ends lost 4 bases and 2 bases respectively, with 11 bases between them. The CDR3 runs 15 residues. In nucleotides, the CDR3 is TGTGCCAGCAGTTTCGGGACGACCAACACCGGGGAGCTGTTTTTT. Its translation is CASSFGTTNTGELFF.

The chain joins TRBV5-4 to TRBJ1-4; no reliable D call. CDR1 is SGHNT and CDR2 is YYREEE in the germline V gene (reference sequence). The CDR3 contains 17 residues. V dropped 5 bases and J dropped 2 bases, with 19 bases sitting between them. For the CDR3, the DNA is TGTGCCAGCAGTTCAGCGGCTGGTGGTAGGACTAATGAAAAACTGTTTTTT. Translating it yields CASSSAAGGRTNEKLFF.

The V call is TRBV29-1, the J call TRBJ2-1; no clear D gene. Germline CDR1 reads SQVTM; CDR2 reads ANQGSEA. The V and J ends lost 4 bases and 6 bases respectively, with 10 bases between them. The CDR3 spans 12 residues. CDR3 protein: CSVASGRNEQFF. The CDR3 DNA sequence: TGCAGCGTTGCGTCCGGGCGCAATGAGCAGTTCTTC.

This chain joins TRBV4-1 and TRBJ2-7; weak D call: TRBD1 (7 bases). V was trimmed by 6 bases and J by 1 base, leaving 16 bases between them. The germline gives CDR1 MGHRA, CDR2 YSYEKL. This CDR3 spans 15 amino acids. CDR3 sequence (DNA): TGCGCCAGCAGTCTCGCGACAGGGAGGTCCTACGAGCAGTACTTC. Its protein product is CASSLATGRSYEQYF.

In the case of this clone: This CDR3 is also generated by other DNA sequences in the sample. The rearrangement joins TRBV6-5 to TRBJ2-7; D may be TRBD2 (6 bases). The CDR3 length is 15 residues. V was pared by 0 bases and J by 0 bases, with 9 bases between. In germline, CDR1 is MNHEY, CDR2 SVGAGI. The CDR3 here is CASSYSRGSSYEQYF. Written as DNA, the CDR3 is TGTGCCAGCAGTTACTCACGGGGGTCCTCCTACGAGCAGTACTTC.

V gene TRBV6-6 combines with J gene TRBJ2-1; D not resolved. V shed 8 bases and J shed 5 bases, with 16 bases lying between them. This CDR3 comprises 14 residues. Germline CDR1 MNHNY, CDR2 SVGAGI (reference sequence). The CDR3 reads CASDAGLPHNEQFF. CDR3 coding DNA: TGTGCCAGCGACGCAGGCTTGCCTCACAATGAGCAGTTCTTC.

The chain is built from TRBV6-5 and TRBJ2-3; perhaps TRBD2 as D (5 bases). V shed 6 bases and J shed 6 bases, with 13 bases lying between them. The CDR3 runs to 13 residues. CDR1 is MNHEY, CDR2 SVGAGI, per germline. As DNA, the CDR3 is TGTGCCAGCAGGGCCGGCGGGCGGGATACGCAGTATTTT. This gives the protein CASRAGGRDTQYF.

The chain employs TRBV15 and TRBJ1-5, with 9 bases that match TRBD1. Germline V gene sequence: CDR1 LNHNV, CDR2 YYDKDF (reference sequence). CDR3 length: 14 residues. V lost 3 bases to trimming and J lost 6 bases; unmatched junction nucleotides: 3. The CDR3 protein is CATSRDRGVQPQHF. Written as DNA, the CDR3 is TGTGCCACCAGCAGGGACAGGGGCGTTCAGCCCCAGCATTTT.

CDR3 sequence reads: CASSLHPTGYNEQFF. In nucleotides, the CDR3 is TGTGCCAGCAGCTTACACCCAACAGGCTACAATGAGCAGTTCTTC. The chain combines TRBV7-7 with TRBJ2-1, with a possible D match to TRBD1 (5 bases). The V gene's germline CDR1 is SSHAT and CDR2 FNYEAQ (reference sequence). CDR3 length: 15 residues. The V gene lost 2 bases and the J gene lost 3 bases, with 11 bases spanning the gap.

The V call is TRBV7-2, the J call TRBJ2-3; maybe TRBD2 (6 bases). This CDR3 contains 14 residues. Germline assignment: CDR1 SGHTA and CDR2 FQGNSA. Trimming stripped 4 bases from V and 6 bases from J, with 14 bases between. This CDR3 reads CASSSGTLADTQYF. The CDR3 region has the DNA TGTGCCAGCAGCTCCGGGACTCTCGCCGATACGCAGTATTTT.

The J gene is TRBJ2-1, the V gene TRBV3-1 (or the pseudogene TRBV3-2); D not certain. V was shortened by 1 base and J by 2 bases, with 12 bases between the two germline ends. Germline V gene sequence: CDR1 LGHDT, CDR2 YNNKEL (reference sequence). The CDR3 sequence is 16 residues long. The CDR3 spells CASSQGPSSPYNEQFF. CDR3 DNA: TGTGCCAGCAGCCAAGGGCCGAGCTCCCCCTACAATGAGCAGTTCTTC.

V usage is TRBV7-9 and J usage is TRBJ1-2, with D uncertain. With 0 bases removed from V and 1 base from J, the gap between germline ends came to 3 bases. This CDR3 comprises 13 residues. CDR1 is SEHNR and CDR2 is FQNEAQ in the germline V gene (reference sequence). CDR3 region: CASSLAFNYGYTF. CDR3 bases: TGTGCCAGCAGCTTAGCGTTTAACTATGGCTACACCTTC. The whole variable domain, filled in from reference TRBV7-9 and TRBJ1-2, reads DTGVSQNPRHKITKRGQNVTFRCDPISEHNRLYWYRQTLGQGPEFLTYFQNEAQLEKSRLLSDRFSAERPKGSFSTLEIQRTEQGDSAMYLCASSLAFNYGYTFGSGTRLTVV.

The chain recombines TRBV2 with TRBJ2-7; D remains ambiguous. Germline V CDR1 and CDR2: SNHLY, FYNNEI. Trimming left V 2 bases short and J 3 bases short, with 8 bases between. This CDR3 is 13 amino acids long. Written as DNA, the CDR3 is TGTGCCAGCAGTGAATGGGAAAACTACGAGCAGTACTTC. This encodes CASSEWENYEQYF.

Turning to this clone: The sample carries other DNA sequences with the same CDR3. In nucleotides, the CDR3 is TGTGCCAGCAGGCGGGGGGAAGAGACCCAGTACTTC. It yields the protein CASRRGEETQYF. The V call is TRBV28, the J call TRBJ2-5, with 8 bases identical to TRBD2. V lost 6 bases to trimming and J lost 3 bases; unmatched junction nucleotides: 0. The germline CDR1 and CDR2 sequences are MDHEN and SYDVKM. This CDR3 has 12 amino acids. The full variable domain, its missing parts supplied by reference TRBV28 and TRBJ2-5, is DVKVTQSSRYLVKRTGEKVFLECVQDMDHENMFWYRQDPGLGLRLIYFSYDVKMKEKGDIPEGYSVSREKKERFSLILESASTNQTSMYLCASRRGEETQYFGPGTRLLVL.

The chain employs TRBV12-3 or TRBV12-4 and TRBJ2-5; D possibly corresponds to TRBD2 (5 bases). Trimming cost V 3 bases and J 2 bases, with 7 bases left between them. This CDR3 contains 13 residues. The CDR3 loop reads CASSFSGQETQYF. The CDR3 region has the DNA TGTGCCAGCAGTTTCAGCGGACAAGAGACCCAGTACTTC.

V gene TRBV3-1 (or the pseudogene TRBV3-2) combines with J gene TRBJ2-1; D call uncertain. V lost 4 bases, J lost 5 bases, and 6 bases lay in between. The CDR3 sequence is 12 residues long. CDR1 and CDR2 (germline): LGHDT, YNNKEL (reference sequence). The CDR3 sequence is CASSPSNNEQFF. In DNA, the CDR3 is TGTGCCAGCAGCCCAAGCAACAATGAGCAGTTCTTC.

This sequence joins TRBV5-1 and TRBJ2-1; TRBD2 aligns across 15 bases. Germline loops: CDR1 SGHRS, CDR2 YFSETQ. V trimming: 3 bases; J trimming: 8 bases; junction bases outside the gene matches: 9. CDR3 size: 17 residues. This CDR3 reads CASSSGLAGGPGDEQFF. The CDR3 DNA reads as TGCGCCAGCAGCTCGGGACTAGCGGGAGGACCTGGGGATGAGCAGTTCTTC.

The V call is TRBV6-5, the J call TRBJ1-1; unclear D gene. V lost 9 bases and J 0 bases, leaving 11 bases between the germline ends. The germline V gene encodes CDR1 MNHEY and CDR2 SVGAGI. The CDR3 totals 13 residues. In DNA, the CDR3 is TGTGCCAGTGGACCGGGAGTGAACACTGAAGCTTTCTTT. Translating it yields CASGPGVNTEAFF.

The CDR3 protein is CASSGRDRLQETQYF. CDR3 in DNA: TGTGCCAGCAGTGGCCGGGACAGGCTACAAGAGACCCAGTACTTC. The chain combines TRBV28 with TRBJ2-5; 8 positions agree with TRBD1. Looked up from germline, CDR1 is MDHEN and CDR2 is SYDVKM. V dropped 5 bases and J dropped 2; count of bases not matched to a gene: 7. The CDR3 length is 15 residues. Complete variable domain (other parts from reference TRBV28 and TRBJ2-5): DVKVTQSSRYLVKRTGEKVFLECVQDMDHENMFWYRQDPGLGLRLIYFSYDVKMKEKGDIPEGYSVSREKKERFSLILESASTNQTSMYLCASSGRDRLQETQYFGPGTRLLVL.

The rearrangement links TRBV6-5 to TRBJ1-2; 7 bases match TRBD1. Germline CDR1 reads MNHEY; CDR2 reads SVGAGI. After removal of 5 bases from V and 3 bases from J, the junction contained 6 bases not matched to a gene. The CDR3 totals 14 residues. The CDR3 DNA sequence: TGTGCCAGCAGTACTCCAGGGGGATACTATGGCTACACCTTC. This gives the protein CASSTPGGYYGYTF.

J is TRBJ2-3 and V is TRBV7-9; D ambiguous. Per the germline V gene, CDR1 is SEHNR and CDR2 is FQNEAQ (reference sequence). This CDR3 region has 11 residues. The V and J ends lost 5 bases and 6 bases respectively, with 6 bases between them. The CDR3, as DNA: TGTGCCAGCAGCCCCCAGGATACGCAGTATTTT. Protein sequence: CASSPQDTQYF. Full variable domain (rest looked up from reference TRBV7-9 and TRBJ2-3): DTGVSQNPRHKITKRGQNVTFRCDPISEHNRLYWYRQTLGQGPEFLTYFQNEAQLEKSRLLSDRFSAERPKGSFSTLEIQRTEQGDSAMYLCASSPQDTQYFGPGTRLTVL.

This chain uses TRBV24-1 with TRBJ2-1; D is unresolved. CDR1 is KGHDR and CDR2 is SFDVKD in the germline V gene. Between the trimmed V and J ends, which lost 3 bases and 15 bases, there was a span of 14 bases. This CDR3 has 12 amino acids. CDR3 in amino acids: CATSDTAQRWFF. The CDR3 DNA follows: TGTGCCACCAGTGATACCGCCCAAAGGTGGTTCTTC.

The CDR3 here is CATSDHSRGVSEQYF. The CDR3 DNA reads as TGTGCCACCAGTGATCATTCTCGGGGGGTATCCGAGCAGTACTTC. The chain recombines TRBV24-1 with TRBJ2-7; 7 nucleotides agree with TRBD2. The germline gives CDR1 KGHDR, CDR2 SFDVKD. After removal of 3 bases from V and 6 bases from J, the junction contained 10 bases not matched to a gene. CDR3 size: 15 residues.

CDR3 in amino acids: CASSEGQGAVILEKLFF. The CDR3 DNA follows: TGTGCCAGCAGTGAGGGACAGGGGGCGGTAATTTTGGAAAAACTGTTTTTT. The chain couples TRBV6-1 to TRBJ1-4, with 12 nucleotides matching TRBD1. The CDR3 is 17 residues long. Germline assignment: CDR1 MNHNS and CDR2 SASEGT. The J segment lost 8 bases and the V segment lost 3 bases, leaving 10 bases of the junction unmatched.

DNA of the CDR3: TGTGCCAGCAGTGATGGGGGACCCGCAGATACGCAGTATTTT. Translated, it gives CASSDGGPADTQYF. The chain carries TRBV6-4 and TRBJ2-3; either TRBD1 or TRBD2 may fit D (5 bases each). CDR3 length: 14 residues. CDR1 is MRHNA, CDR2 SNTAGT, per germline. V was pared by 3 bases and J by 4 bases, with 11 bases between.

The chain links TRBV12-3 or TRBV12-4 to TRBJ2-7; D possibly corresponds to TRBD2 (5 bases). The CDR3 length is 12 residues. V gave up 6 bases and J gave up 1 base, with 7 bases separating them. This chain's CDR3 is CASSGISYEQYF. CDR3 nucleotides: TGTGCCAGCAGCGGGATTTCCTACGAGCAGTACTTC.